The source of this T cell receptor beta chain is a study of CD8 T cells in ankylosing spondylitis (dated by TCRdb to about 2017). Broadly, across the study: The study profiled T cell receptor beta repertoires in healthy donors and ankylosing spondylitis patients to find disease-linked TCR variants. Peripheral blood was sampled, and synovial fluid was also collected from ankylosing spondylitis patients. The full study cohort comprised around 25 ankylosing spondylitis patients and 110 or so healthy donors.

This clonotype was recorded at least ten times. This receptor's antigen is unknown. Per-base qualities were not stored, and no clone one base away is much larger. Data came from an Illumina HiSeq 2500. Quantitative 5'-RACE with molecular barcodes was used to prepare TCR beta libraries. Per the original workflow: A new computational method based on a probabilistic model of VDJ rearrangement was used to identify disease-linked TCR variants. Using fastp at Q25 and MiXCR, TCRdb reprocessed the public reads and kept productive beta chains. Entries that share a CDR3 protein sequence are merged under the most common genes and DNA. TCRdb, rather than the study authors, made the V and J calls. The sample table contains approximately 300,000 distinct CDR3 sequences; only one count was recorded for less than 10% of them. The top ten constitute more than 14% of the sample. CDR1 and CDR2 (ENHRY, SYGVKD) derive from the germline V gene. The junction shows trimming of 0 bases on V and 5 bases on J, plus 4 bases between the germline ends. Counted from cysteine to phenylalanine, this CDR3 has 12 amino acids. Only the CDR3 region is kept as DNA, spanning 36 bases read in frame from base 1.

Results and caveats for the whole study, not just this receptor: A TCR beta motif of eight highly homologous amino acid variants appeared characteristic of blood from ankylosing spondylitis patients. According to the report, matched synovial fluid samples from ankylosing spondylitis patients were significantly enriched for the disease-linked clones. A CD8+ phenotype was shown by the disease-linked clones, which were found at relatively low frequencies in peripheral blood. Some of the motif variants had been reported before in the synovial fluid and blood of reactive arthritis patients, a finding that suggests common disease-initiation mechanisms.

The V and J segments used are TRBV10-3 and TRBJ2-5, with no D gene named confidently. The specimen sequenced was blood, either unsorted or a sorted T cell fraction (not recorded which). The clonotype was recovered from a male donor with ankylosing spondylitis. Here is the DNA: TGTGCCATCAGTGAGTCTCTGGAGACCCAGTACTTC. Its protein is CAISESLETQYF.